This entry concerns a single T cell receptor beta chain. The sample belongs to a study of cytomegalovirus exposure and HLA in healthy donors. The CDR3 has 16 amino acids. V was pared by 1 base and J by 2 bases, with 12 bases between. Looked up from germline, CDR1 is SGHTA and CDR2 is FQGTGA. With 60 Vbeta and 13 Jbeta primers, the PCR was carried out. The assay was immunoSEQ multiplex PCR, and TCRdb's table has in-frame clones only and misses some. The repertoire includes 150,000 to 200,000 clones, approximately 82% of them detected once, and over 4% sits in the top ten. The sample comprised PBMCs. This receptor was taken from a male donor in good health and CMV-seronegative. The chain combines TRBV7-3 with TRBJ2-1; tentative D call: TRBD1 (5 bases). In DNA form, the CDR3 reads TGTGCCAGCAGCTTAAAGGTTGGGGCCCCCTACAATGAGCAGTTCTTC. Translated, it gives CASSLKVGAPYNEQFF.